The clone carrying this T cell receptor (beta chain) was seen more than once but under ten times. The antigen is not known. The data originate from a study of CD8 T cells in ankylosing spondylitis. General study findings and limits: Reported data indicate significant enrichment of disease-linked clones within matched ankylosing spondylitis synovial fluid.

TCRdb called the 5' RACE reads again in MiXCR, with one record for every CDR3 protein. The table has approximately 290,000 distinct CDR3 sequences, more than 20% seen once. This CDR3 has 14 amino acids. Between the trimmed V and J ends, which lost 5 bases and 3 bases, there was a span of 13 bases. Germline loops: CDR1 SEHNR, CDR2 FQNEAQ (reference sequence). Sequences were obtained from blood, either unsorted or a sorted T cell fraction (not recorded which). The chain links TRBV7-9 to TRBJ1-1, with D possibly TRBD1 on 6 matching bases. The source is a female donor with ankylosing spondylitis or in good health (not recorded which). Here the CDR3 DNA reads TGTGCCAGCAGCCCCTCCAGGGGAGACACTGAAGCTTTCTTT. Amino acid sequence: CASSPSRGDTEAFF.